Listed below are T cell receptor beta chains from one sample, sequenced in a study of shared clonotypes between healthy human individuals. Method: immunoSEQ multiplex PCR; TCRdb's copy keeps in-frame clones and lacks some. The sample carries approximately 2,000,000 clones, about 93% recorded once. Material for sequencing was naive CD8+ T cells from PBMCs. The source of these receptors is a young man in good health. Some clones in this sample may be carry-over from other donors' samples. CDR3s include the opening cysteine and the closing phenylalanine or tryptophan. Fields, in order: V gene, clone size, J gene, D gene, CDR3 DNA, CDR3 protein. The D gene is left open where the match is weak. The listing skips clone size in some rows; elsewhere it reads once, few, many or a size class.

V: TRBV5-6; size: NA; J: TRBJ1-2; D: NA; DNA: TGTGCCAGCAGTCCCCCGGGGGCGGGGTATGGCTACACCTTC; CDR3: CASSPPGAGYGYTF
V: TRBV28; size: once; J: TRBJ1-2; D: NA; DNA: TGTGCCAGCAGTTTCGGGGGGCCCAACTATGGCTACACCTTC; CDR3: CASSFGGPNYGYTF
V: TRBV9; size: NA; J: TRBJ1-5; D: NA; DNA: TGTGCCAGCAGCGTAGGGCAGAGCAATCAGCCCCAGCATTTT; CDR3: CASSVGQSNQPQHF
V: TRBV9; size: NA; J: TRBJ2-7; D: NA; DNA: TGTGCCAGCAGCGTGACAGCCTTTCGGGAGCAGTACTTC; CDR3: CASSVTAFREQYF
V: TRBV28; size: NA; J: TRBJ1-1; D: NA; DNA: TGTGCCAGCAGTTTAAATAGGGGGGCCGCTGAAGCTTTCTTT; CDR3: CASSLNRGAAEAFF
V: TRBV25-1; size: NA; J: TRBJ1-1; D: NA; DNA: TGTGCCAGCAGTGTGGGGCCCCAAGGGGCTGAAGCTTTCTTT; CDR3: CASSVGPQGAEAFF
V: TRBV4-1; size: NA; J: TRBJ2-2; D: TRBD1; DNA: TGCGCCAGCAGCGACAGGGGTTACACCGGGGAGCTGTTTTTT; CDR3: CASSDRGYTGELFF
V: TRBV28; size: few; J: TRBJ2-7; D: NA; DNA: TGTGCCAGCAGCCGATCCTACGAGCAGTACTTC; CDR3: CASSRSYEQYF
V: TRBV25-1; size: NA; J: TRBJ1-1; D: NA; DNA: TGTGCCAGCAGTGAACCTCTCCTGGGCACTGAAGCTTTCTTT; CDR3: CASSEPLLGTEAFF
V: TRBV7-9; size: NA; J: TRBJ2-1; D: NA; DNA: TGTGCCAGCAGCTTATCCCGGGAGTCCTACAATGAGCAGTTCTTC; CDR3: CASSLSRESYNEQFF
V: TRBV4-2; size: NA; J: TRBJ2-7; D: TRBD2; DNA: TGTGCCAGCAGCCAAAACGGAATAGCGGGAGTATTCTACGAGCAGTACTTC; CDR3: CASSQNGIAGVFYEQYF
V: TRBV9; size: once; J: TRBJ2-1; D: TRBD2; DNA: TGTGCCAGCAGCGAGCCGCCGGGACTAGCCGAATACAATGAGCAGTTCTTC; CDR3: CASSEPPGLAEYNEQFF
V: TRBV7-8; size: NA; J: TRBJ1-1; D: NA; DNA: TGTGCCAGCAGCTTCCGGGAGTCGGCTTTCTTT; CDR3: CASSFRESAFF
V: TRBV11-2; size: NA; J: TRBJ2-7; D: NA; DNA: TGTGCCAGCAGCTCCGGTCGGGGCTACGAGCAGTACTTC; CDR3: CASSSGRGYEQYF
V: TRBV5-1; size: NA; J: TRBJ2-1; D: TRBD2; DNA: TGCGCCAGTGGGACTAGCGGGCCGAGCTCCTACAATGAGCAGTTCTTC; CDR3: CASGTSGPSSYNEQFF
V: TRBV4-3; size: NA; J: TRBJ1-1; D: NA; DNA: TGCGCCAGCAGCTCTACCAGGGGCACTGAAGCTTTCTTT; CDR3: CASSSTRGTEAFF
V: TRBV7-2; size: NA; J: TRBJ1-4; D: NA; DNA: TGTGCCAGCAGCTTAGCTCCCAGGGGTGAAAAACTGTTTTTT; CDR3: CASSLAPRGEKLFF
V: TRBV11-2; size: NA; J: TRBJ2-7; D: NA; DNA: TGTGCCAGCAGCTTAGATACGTACGAGCAGTACTTC; CDR3: CASSLDTYEQYF
V: TRBV28; size: NA; J: TRBJ2-7; D: NA; DNA: TGTGCCAGCACTCACCAAGGGGCCTACGAGCAGTACTTC; CDR3: CASTHQGAYEQYF
V: TRBV19; size: NA; J: TRBJ2-7; D: NA; DNA: TGTGCCAGTACCGAAGACTGGGCGAGCGAGCAGTACTTC; CDR3: CASTEDWASEQYF
V: TRBV7-9; size: NA; J: TRBJ2-6; D: NA; DNA: TGTGCCAGCAGCTTAAAACGGACCTCTGGGGCCAACGTCCTGACTTTC; CDR3: CASSLKRTSGANVLTF
V: TRBV9; size: NA; J: TRBJ2-3; D: NA; DNA: TGTGCCAGCAGCCTACGACGGGGTAGCGGAGTCACAGATACGCAGTATTTT; CDR3: CASSLRRGSGVTDTQYF
V: TRBV9; size: NA; J: TRBJ1-3; D: NA; DNA: TGTGCCAGCAGCGCTACCCGGTCCTCTGGAAACACCATATATTTT; CDR3: CASSATRSSGNTIYF
V: TRBV27; size: NA; J: TRBJ2-7; D: TRBD2; DNA: TGTGCCAGCAGTTTACACAGGGGACTAGCGGTGGAGCAGTACTTC; CDR3: CASSLHRGLAVEQYF
V: TRBV27; size: NA; J: TRBJ2-3; D: TRBD2; DNA: TGTGCCAGCCGTCGGGCGGGAGACACAGATACGCAGTATTTT; CDR3: CASRRAGDTDTQYF
V: TRBV5-6; size: NA; J: TRBJ2-1; D: NA; DNA: TGTGCCAGCAGGCCAACCGGGACAACCAATGAGCAGTTCTTC; CDR3: CASRPTGTTNEQFF
V: TRBV10-3; size: NA; J: TRBJ2-2; D: NA; DNA: TGTGCCCTCCGGACCGGGACACCGAACACCGGGGAGCTGTTTTTT; CDR3: CALRTGTPNTGELFF
V: TRBV10-1; size: NA; J: TRBJ2-7; D: TRBD1; DNA: TGCGCCAGCTGGACAGGGTCTTCCTACGAGCAGTACTTC; CDR3: CASWTGSSYEQYF
V: TRBV25-1; size: NA; J: TRBJ1-5; D: NA; DNA: TGTGCCAGCAGAGATTCAGGTTACAATCAGCCCCAGCATTTT; CDR3: CASRDSGYNQPQHF
V: TRBV28; size: NA; J: TRBJ2-1; D: NA; DNA: TGTGCCAGCAGTTTATTGAGGTACAATGAGCAGTTCTTC; CDR3: CASSLLRYNEQFF
V: TRBV11-2; size: NA; J: TRBJ2-5; D: TRBD2; DNA: TGTGCCAGCAGCTCCCATGGAGCGGGAAAACAAGAGACCCAGTACTTC; CDR3: CASSSHGAGKQETQYF
V: TRBV14; size: NA; J: TRBJ1-2; D: TRBD1; DNA: TGTGCCAGCAGCCAGATGACAGGGGACTATGGCTACACCTTC; CDR3: CASSQMTGDYGYTF
V: TRBV30; size: few; J: TRBJ1-5; D: NA; DNA: TGTGCCTGGAGCGCGGGGGGAGATCGTCAGCCCCAGCATTTT; CDR3: CAWSAGGDRQPQHF
V: TRBV5-6; size: NA; J: TRBJ2-7; D: TRBD2; DNA: TGTGCCAGCAGCTTGGGTAGGTTCGGCGGGAGGGGGACCTACGAGCAGTACTTC; CDR3: CASSLGRFGGRGTYEQYF
V: TRBV11-2; size: NA; J: TRBJ2-1; D: NA; DNA: TGTGCCAGCAGCTTAGAGGGCCGGGTGTTTAATGAGCAGTTCTTC; CDR3: CASSLEGRVFNEQFF
V: TRBV28; size: once; J: TRBJ2-7; D: NA; DNA: TGTGCCAGCAGTCTCGTGGGCGGGGCCTACGAGCAGTACTTC; CDR3: CASSLVGGAYEQYF
V: TRBV4-1; size: NA; J: TRBJ2-7; D: NA; DNA: TGCGCCAGCAGCCAAGCCGTACAGGTTTACTCCTACGAGCAGTACTTC; CDR3: CASSQAVQVYSYEQYF
V: TRBV4-3; size: NA; J: TRBJ2-5; D: NA; DNA: TGCGCCAGCAGCCAAGAGTCTAGCCTGAGGGAGACCCAGTACTTC; CDR3: CASSQESSLRETQYF
V: TRBV9; size: NA; J: TRBJ2-7; D: TRBD2; DNA: TGTGCCAGCAGTCCAGGCGGGGGGGACTCCTACGAGCAGTACTTC; CDR3: CASSPGGGDSYEQYF
V: TRBV7-8; size: NA; J: TRBJ2-1; D: NA; DNA: TGTGCCAGCAGCTTCGGGTTCGGCGGGCCGAGCTCCTACAATGAGCAGTTCTTC; CDR3: CASSFGFGGPSSYNEQFF
V: TRBV11-3; size: NA; J: TRBJ2-1; D: NA; DNA: TGTGCCAGCAGCTTAGATCCGGCGTACAATGAGCAGTTCTTC; CDR3: CASSLDPAYNEQFF
V: TRBV19; size: NA; J: TRBJ2-7; D: TRBD1; DNA: TGTGCCAGTAGCCCCATCCCGGGACAGACGTACGAGCAGTACTTC; CDR3: CASSPIPGQTYEQYF
V: TRBV28; size: NA; J: TRBJ2-7; D: NA; DNA: TGTGCCAGCAGTTTGTGGACCTACGAGCAGTACTTC; CDR3: CASSLWTYEQYF
V: TRBV28; size: NA; J: TRBJ1-6; D: NA; DNA: TGTGCCAGCAGTCAAAGAGGGGGTAATTCACCCCTCCACTTT; CDR3: CASSQRGGNSPLHF